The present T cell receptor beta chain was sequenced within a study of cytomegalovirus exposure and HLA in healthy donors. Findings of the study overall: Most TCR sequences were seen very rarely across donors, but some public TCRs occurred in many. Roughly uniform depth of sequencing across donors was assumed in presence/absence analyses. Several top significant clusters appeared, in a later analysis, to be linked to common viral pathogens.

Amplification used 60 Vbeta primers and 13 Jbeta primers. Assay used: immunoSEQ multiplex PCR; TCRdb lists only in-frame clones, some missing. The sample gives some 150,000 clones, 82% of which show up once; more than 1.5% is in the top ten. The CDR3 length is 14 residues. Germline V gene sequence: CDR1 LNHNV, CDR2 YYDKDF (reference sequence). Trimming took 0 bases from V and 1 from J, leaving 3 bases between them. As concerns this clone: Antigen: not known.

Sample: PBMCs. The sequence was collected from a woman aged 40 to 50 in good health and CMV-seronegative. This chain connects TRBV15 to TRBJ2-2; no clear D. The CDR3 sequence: CATSRERNTGELFF. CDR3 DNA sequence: TGTGCCACCAGCAGAGAGCGGAACACCGGGGAGCTGTTTTTT. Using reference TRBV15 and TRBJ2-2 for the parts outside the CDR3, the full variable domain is DAMVIQNPRYQVTQFGKPVTLSCSQTLNHNVMYWYQQKSSQAPKLLFHYYDKDFNNEADTPDNFQSRRPNTSFCFLDIRSPGLGDTAMYLCATSRERNTGELFFGEGSRLTVL.